This T cell receptor (beta chain) was profiled in a study of spatial heterogeneity in lung cancer (dated by TCRdb to the late 2010s). Describing the broader study: More beta-chain than alpha-chain transcripts were consistently detected, likely reflecting higher beta-chain transcript abundance. TCR repertoire features were related to nonsynonymous mutation counts determined by whole-exome sequencing of tumor tissue. In the raw uncorrected reads, each unique combination of TCR and UMI appeared more than ten times on average. In tumor regions, TCR transcript counts showed a strong correlation with a T cell transcriptional module score derived from matched bulk RNA-seq. At surgery, both alpha and beta chains were TCR-sequenced in 200 to 250 tumor regions, about 61 matched nontumor lung samples and 56 PBMC samples. In non-small cell lung cancer, the study made a quantitative comparison of TCR alpha and beta repertoires among multiple tumor regions, matched nontumor lung and blood. General study outcomes and caveats: TCR-seq was estimated to cover only approximately 6.6% of tumor T cells for alpha chains and about 13% for beta chains. Additional single-cell paired TCR alpha and beta sequencing was considered necessary to confirm, at a functional level, the hypothesis that regional TCRs recognize regional mutations. The tumor nonsynonymous mutation count correlated with the number of expanded alpha and beta TCRs within the tumor. Counts of ubiquitous and regional expanded TCRs correlated with counts of ubiquitous and regional nonsynonymous mutations, respectively.

Sample time point, as interpreted from the label and publication: sample taken at primary tumor resection. The donors were more than 60 patients from the lung TRACERx cohort who had early-stage, untreated non-small cell lung cancer. For TCR sequencing, whole RNA was extracted from tumor and nontumor lung tissue, or from cryopreserved PBMC samples, and no cell sorting was done. Only patients with enough RNA available from two or more tumor regions were chosen for TCR sequencing. Tumor and adjacent nontumor lung specimens were reviewed by a lung pathologist before selection. CDR1 is given as SGHVS and CDR2 as FQNEAQ, both from the germline V gene. V is pared back by 2 bases and J by 6 bases, with 5 bases lying between the germline termini. Counted from cysteine to phenylalanine, this CDR3 has 12 amino acids. The CDR3 DNA has 36 bases and is translated from base 1. This clonotype is identified as medium-sized (0.01 to 0.1%). Its antigen is unknown. It has no much larger one-base neighbor in the sample; base qualities were not kept.

The method behind the library was 5' RACE. Sequencing was carried out with a NextSeq 500. To allow correction of PCR and sequencing errors, the TCR library protocol tagged every TCR cDNA molecule with a unique molecular identifier. From the authors' description of their analysis: Decombinator tools were used for TCR identification, UMI-based error correction and CDR3 extraction. TCRs above a frequency of 2 per 1,000, corresponding to the top 1% of the tumor frequency distribution, were defined as expanded. Expanded tumor TCRs statistically deemed absent (corrected P<0.05) from at least one tumor region were classed as regional, and all other expanded tumor TCRs were classed as ubiquitous. Each repertoire was subsampled 100 times to 5,000 TCRs, after which Renyi diversity was computed with the R vegan package. To build CDR3 similarity networks, amino acid triplet string-kernel similarity was used, and CDR3s were connected when their pairwise similarity was above 0.82. TCRdb cleaned the public reads at Q25 with fastp, built clones with MiXCR and kept in-frame beta chains. CDR3 protein duplicates are merged, each entry listing the most common genes and DNA. In this record, the V and J calls reflect TCRdb's handling and not the investigators' own analysis. Within this sample are fewer than 15,000 distinct CDR3 sequences, with around 6.1% of them counted one time only. The ten top clones hold around 10% of the sample.

In this chain, TRBV7-8 is recombined with TRBJ1-5; the D gene cannot be named for sure. The receptor was derived from a female donor with early-stage non-small cell lung cancer. Sequenced here: lung tumor tissue, sampled at surgery. The DNA sequence reads TGTGCCAGCAGCTTACCTCTTCAGCCCCAGCATTTT. It codes for CASSLPLQPQHF.